This T cell receptor (beta chain) was recovered during a study of sequential checkpoint blockade in melanoma. Profiled with immunoSEQ multiplex PCR; TCRdb holds only in-frame clones, not every one. The sample yields around 15,000 clones, 85% to 95% seen once. V lost 6 bases and J lost 7; bases outside the gene matches: 8. Germline-derived CDR1 and CDR2 are KGHSH and LQKENI. The CDR3 contains 14 residues. This clone was detected only once. Treatment specified: randomized to nivolumab then ipilimumab (arm A) or the reverse (arm B). This specimen was CD8+ T cells sorted from blood (inferred from file names), taken from a patient given nivolumab and ipilimumab in sequence. This clonotype originated in a human donor with melanoma. The rearrangement uses TRBV18 and TRBJ1-5; TRBD1 matches 8 bases. The CDR3 nucleotides are TGTGCCAGCTCTGTCGGACAGGGACAGCAGCCCCAGCATTTT. This codes for CASSVGQGQQPQHF. The full variable domain, its missing parts supplied by reference TRBV18 and TRBJ1-5, is NAGVMQNPRHLVRRRGQEARLRCSPMKGHSHVYWYRQLPEEGLKFMVYLQKENIIDESGMPKERFSAEFPKEGPSILRIQQVVRGDSAAYFCASSVGQGQQPQHFGDGTRLSIL.